One and the same sample provided the 21 T cell receptor beta chains below, sequenced in a study of blood T cell dynamics during melanoma immunotherapy. Sample time point: week 3, after first cycle of checkpoint inhibitor. Sequenced by immunoSEQ multiplex PCR; TCRdb stores in-frame clones only, minus some. The sample shows more than 10,000 clones, 75% to 90% of them seen only once. The material sequenced was blood, taken from a patient treated with checkpoint blockade. The source of these receptors is a human donor with melanoma.

This clone appeared a single time. This rearrangement joins TRBV6-4 to TRBJ2-1, with a possible D match to TRBD1 (6 bases). The CDR3 is 13 amino acids. V was shortened by 8 bases and J by 7 bases, with 15 bases between the two germline ends. In germline, CDR1 is MRHNA, CDR2 SNTAGT. The CDR3 sequence: CASRDTTRNEQFF. The CDR3 bases are TGTGCCAGCCGGGACACGACAAGGAATGAGCAGTTCTTC.

This clone was counted once. The chain employs TRBV7-2 and TRBJ2-3, with D unclear. Germline CDR1 is SGHTA and CDR2 is FQGNSA. The V gene lost 5 bases and the J gene lost 5 bases, with 8 bases spanning the gap. This CDR3 region has 12 residues. The CDR3 bases are TGTGCCAGCAGCCCGGGCGGAGATACGCAGTATTTT. It yields the protein CASSPGGDTQYF.

This clone has a single count. V and J are TRBV2 and TRBJ1-1; 10 bases match TRBD1. Germline-derived CDR1 and CDR2 are SNHLY and FYNNEI. Germline trimming cut 6 bases from V and 1 base from J; bases unmatched to any gene: 2. The CDR3 covers 14 residues. The CDR3 protein is CASSRDRGNTEAFF. The DNA for the CDR3 is TGTGCCAGCAGCCGGGACAGGGGGAACACTGAAGCTTTCTTT.

This clone was counted a few times. CDR3 amino acids: CAATRPYQNTEAFF. The CDR3 bases are TGTGCCGCAACAAGACCCTACCAGAACACTGAAGCTTTCTTT. The V gene is TRBV30, the J gene TRBJ1-1; D remains ambiguous. The germline CDR1 and CDR2 sequences are GTSNPN and SVGIG (reference sequence). This CDR3 has 14 residues. V lost 8 bases to trimming and J lost 1 base, with 17 bases between them.

V is TRBV2 and J is TRBJ1-6, with D perhaps matching TRBD1 (5 bases). The V end was cut by 6 bases, the J end by 10 bases, with 16 bases between. The CDR3 consists of 14 residues. Germline loops: CDR1 SNHLY, CDR2 FYNNEI. CDR3 in amino acids: CASSPGTSSSPLHF. The CDR3 DNA sequence: TGTGCCAGCAGCCCGGGGACCTCGAGCTCACCCCTCCACTTT.

The V gene is TRBV18, the J gene TRBJ2-5; D is unclear. Deletions cut 3 bases from V and 3 bases from J, with 11 bases between. CDR1 is KGHSH, CDR2 LQKENI, per germline. The CDR3 extends over 14 amino acids. The CDR3 is CASSPSQWKETQYF. Written as DNA, the CDR3 is TGTGCCAGCTCACCGTCACAGTGGAAAGAGACCCAGTACTTC.

This clone has just a few counts. V and J are TRBV29-1 and TRBJ2-1; TRBD2 agrees at 11 bases. V shed 6 bases and J 8 bases; nucleotides not matched to a gene: 6. Germline CDR1 SQVTM, CDR2 ANQGSEA. This CDR3 comprises 13 residues. CDR3 residues: CSVLSGRAHEQFF. DNA of the CDR3: TGCAGCGTCCTTAGCGGGAGGGCCCATGAGCAGTTCTTC.

This chain connects TRBV19 to TRBJ2-7; 10 nucleotides align to TRBD2. The germline CDR1 and CDR2 sequences are LNHDA and SQIVND (reference sequence). This CDR3 has 15 amino acids. V lost 4 bases to trimming and J lost 3 bases; unmatched junction nucleotides: 6. DNA for the CDR3: TGTGCCAGTAGTAGGTTTCTAGCGGGGGTCTACGAGCAGTACTTC. This encodes CASSRFLAGVYEQYF.

The chain recombines TRBV28 with TRBJ2-5; no firm D call. The CDR3 is 13 amino acids. The germline V and J ends were trimmed by 5 bases and 5 bases, with 12 bases remaining between them. The V gene's germline CDR1 is MDHEN and CDR2 SYDVKM. Here the CDR3 reads CASSTPGRETQYF. The CDR3 DNA follows: TGTGCCAGCAGTACCCCCGGGCGGGAGACCCAGTACTTC.

The chain couples TRBV6-1 to TRBJ1-5, with a possible D match to TRBD1 (5 bases). The CDR3 runs to 15 residues. The germline V and J ends were trimmed by 7 bases and 4 bases, with 17 bases remaining between them. Germline V lookup: CDR1 MNHNS, CDR2 SASEGT. The CDR3 DNA reads as TGTGCCAGCATGCCGGGGCAGGGTGGGAATCAGCCCCAGCATTTT. Its translation is CASMPGQGGNQPQHF.

The rearrangement links TRBV7-9 to TRBJ1-5; D gene uncertain. CDR1 and CDR2 (germline): SEHNR, FQNEAQ (reference sequence). The CDR3 runs to 13 residues. Between the trimmed V and J ends, which lost 1 base and 10 bases, there was a span of 11 bases. CDR3 coding DNA: TGTGCCAGCAGCTTAGAAGGCCTGGGCCCCCAGCATTTT. This translates into CASSLEGLGPQHF.

Concerning this clone: The junction and the germline gene differ at one end; a read error may be behind it. This chain links TRBV7-7 with TRBJ2-6, with a tentative D call TRBD2 (6 bases). The germline V gene encodes CDR1 SSHAT and CDR2 FNYEAQ (reference sequence). This CDR3 contains 16 residues. CDR3 DNA sequence: TGTGCTAGCAGCTTAGGAGCGGGTACTGGGGCCAACGTCCTGACTTTC. This translates into CASSLGAGTGANVLTF. Drawing the rest from reference TRBV7-7 and TRBJ2-6, the complete variable domain is GAGVSQSPRYKVTKRGQDVTLRCDPISSHATLYWYQQALGQGPEFLTYFNYEAQPDKSGLPSDRFSAERPEGSISTLTIQRTEQRDSAMYRCASSLGAGTGANVLTFGAGSRLTVL.

This chain uses TRBV6-6 with TRBJ1-1, with TRBD1 as a possible D gene (6 bases). Trimming removed 0 bases from V and 5 bases from J, with 13 bases in between. The CDR3 extends over 15 amino acids. Germline CDR1 and CDR2: MNHNY and SVGAGI (reference sequence). The CDR3 DNA is TGTGCCAGCAGTTACTCGACAGGAGTAGGGACTGAAGCTTTCTTT. Amino acids: CASSYSTGVGTEAFF.

V usage is TRBV29-1 and J usage is TRBJ2-5; D gene ambiguous. V was clipped by 0 bases and J by 5 bases, with 7 bases between them. The CDR3 spans 12 residues. The V gene's germline CDR1 is SQVTM and CDR2 ANQGSEA. The CDR3 DNA sequence: TGCAGCGTTGAAGATTACGGGGAGACCCAGTACTTC. Encoded protein: CSVEDYGETQYF.

This clone was seen more than once but under ten times. The chain carries TRBV7-3 and TRBJ2-1, with TRBD2 matching 11 bases. The V and J ends lost 2 bases and 6 bases, in that order; junction bases with no gene match: 0. The CDR3 runs to 14 residues. Germline V gene lookup returns CDR1 SGHTA and CDR2 FQGTGA. The CDR3 DNA sequence: TGTGCCAGCAGCTTAGGACTAGCGGGCAATGAGCAGTTCTTC. Its translation: CASSLGLAGNEQFF.

This clone was seen a few times. The chain uses TRBV4-1 and TRBJ1-1; D uncertain. CDR3 length equals 14 residues. V was cut by 2 bases and J by 1 base, with 8 bases left in between. Per germline, CDR1 MGHRA and CDR2 YSYEKL. CDR3 residues: CASSQSRGNTEAFF. CDR3 coding DNA: TGCGCCAGCAGCCAATCTCGGGGGAACACTGAAGCTTTCTTT.

The chain joins TRBV9 to TRBJ2-1, with D perhaps TRBD2 (6 bases). Germline lookup yields CDR1 SGDLS and CDR2 YYNGEE. The CDR3 spans 15 residues. Deletions cut 0 bases from V and 9 bases from J, with 16 bases between. The CDR3 loop is CASSVGSGVPGEQFF. The CDR3 DNA reads as TGTGCCAGCAGCGTAGGGTCGGGGGTTCCGGGTGAGCAGTTCTTC.

This chain joins TRBV4-1 and TRBJ1-1; no firm D call. Germline V gene lookup returns CDR1 MGHRA and CDR2 YSYEKL. CDR3 size: 14 residues. V was trimmed by 0 bases and J by 1 base, leaving 6 bases between them. Here the CDR3 reads CASSQDGGNTEAFF. Here the CDR3 DNA reads TGCGCCAGCAGCCAAGATGGAGGGAACACTGAAGCTTTCTTT.

The rearrangement links TRBV28 to TRBJ1-6; no reliable D call. V was clipped by 5 bases and J by 4 bases, with 9 bases between them. The germline V gene has CDR1 MDHEN and CDR2 SYDVKM. The length of the CDR3 is 14 residues. Here the CDR3 DNA reads TGTGCCAGCAGTCCCCCGGATTATAATTCACCCCTCCACTTT. Protein sequence: CASSPPDYNSPLHF.

The V gene is TRBV4-2, the J gene TRBJ2-5; 11 nucleotides match TRBD2. Trimming at V came to 1 base and at J to 7 bases, leaving 8 bases not matched to a gene. The CDR3 spans 16 residues. Germline CDR1 is LGHNA and CDR2 is YNFKEQ. As DNA, the CDR3 is TGTGCCAGCAGCCAAGCTCTAGCGGGGGGCTACGGGACCCAGTACTTC. Translation gives CASSQALAGGYGTQYF.

The gene calls are TRBV2 and TRBJ1-2; TRBD1 aligns across 8 bases. CDR1 and CDR2 (germline): SNHLY, FYNNEI. J gave up 7 bases and V 6 bases, and 7 bases lay outside the gene matches. The CDR3 is 13 residues long. This chain's CDR3 is CASRPGGSGGYTF. Here the CDR3 DNA reads TGTGCCAGCAGACCAGGGGGCTCGGGTGGCTACACCTTC.